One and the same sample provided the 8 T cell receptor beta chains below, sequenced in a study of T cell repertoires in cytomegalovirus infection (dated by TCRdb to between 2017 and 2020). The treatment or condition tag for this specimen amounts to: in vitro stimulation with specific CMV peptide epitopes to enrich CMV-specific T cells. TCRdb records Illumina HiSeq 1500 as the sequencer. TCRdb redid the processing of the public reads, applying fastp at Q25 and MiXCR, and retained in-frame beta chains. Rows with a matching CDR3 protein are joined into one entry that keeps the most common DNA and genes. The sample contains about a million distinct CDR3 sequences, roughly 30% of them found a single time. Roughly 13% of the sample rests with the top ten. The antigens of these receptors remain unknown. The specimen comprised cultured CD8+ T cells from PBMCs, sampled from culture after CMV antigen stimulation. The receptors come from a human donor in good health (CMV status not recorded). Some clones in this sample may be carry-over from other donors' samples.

CDR3 nucleotides: TGTGCCAGTAGTTCGACCGGGACAGGGGGCTTTGGGGCCAACGTCCTGACTTTC. Translating gives CASSSTGTGGFGANVLTF. The gene calls are TRBV19 and TRBJ2-6; 12 bases match TRBD1. Germline-derived CDR1 and CDR2 are LNHDA and SQIVND (reference sequence). J gave up 3 bases and V 5 bases, and 8 bases lay outside the gene matches. The CDR3 is 18 residues long.

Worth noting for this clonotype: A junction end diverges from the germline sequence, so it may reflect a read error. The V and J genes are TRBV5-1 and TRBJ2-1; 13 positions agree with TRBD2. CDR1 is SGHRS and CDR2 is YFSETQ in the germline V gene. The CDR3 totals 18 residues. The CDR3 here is CANSVQTSGGAAYNEQFF. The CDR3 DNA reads TGCGCCAACAGCGTCCAAACTAGCGGGGGGGCAGCGTACAATGAGCAGTTCTTC.

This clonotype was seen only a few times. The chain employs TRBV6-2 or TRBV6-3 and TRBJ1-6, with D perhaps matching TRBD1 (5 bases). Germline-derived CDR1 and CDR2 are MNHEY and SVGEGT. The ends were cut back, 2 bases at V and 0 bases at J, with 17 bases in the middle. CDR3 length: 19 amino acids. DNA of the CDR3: TGTGCCAGCAGTTACCTAAAGGGACCTCGAGGCTCCTATAATTCACCCCTCCACTTT. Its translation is CASSYLKGPRGSYNSPLHF.

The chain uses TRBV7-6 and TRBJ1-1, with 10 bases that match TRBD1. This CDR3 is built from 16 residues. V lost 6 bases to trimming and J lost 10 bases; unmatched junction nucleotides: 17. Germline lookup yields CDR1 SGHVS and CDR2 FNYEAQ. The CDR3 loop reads CASRPGDRGLPGGAFF. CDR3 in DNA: TGTGCCAGCAGGCCGGGGGACAGGGGACTACCCGGCGGAGCTTTCTTT. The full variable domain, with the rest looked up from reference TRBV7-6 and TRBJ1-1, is GAGVSQSPRYKVTKRGQDVALRCDPISGHVSLYWYRQALGQGPEFLTYFNYEAQQDKSGLPNDRFSAERPEGSISTLTIQRTEQRDSAMYRCASRPGDRGLPGGAFFGQGTRLTVV.

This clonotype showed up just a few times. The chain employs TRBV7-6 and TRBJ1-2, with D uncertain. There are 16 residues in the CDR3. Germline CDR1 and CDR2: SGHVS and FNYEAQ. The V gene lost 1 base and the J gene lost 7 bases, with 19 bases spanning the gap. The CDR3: CASSLGSGHVGRGYTF. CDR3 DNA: TGTGCCAGCAGCTTAGGGAGTGGCCATGTTGGCCGTGGCTACACCTTC.

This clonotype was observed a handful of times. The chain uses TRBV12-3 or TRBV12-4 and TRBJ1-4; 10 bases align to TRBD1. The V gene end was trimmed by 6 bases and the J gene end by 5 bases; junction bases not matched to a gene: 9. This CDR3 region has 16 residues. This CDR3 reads CASSRGTGVLNEKLFF. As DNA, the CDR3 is TGTGCCAGCAGCCGAGGGACAGGGGTTCTAAATGAAAAACTGTTTTTT.

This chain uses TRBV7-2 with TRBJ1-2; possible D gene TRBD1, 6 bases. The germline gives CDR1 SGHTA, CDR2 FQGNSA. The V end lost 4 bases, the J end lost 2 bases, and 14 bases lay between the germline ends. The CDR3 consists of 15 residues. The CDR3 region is CASSSISGTNYGYTF. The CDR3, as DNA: TGTGCCAGCAGCTCAATAAGTGGGACAAACTATGGCTACACCTTC.

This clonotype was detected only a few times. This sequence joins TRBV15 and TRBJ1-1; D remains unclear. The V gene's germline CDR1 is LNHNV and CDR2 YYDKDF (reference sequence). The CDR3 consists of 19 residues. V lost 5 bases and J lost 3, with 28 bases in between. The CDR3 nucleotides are TGTGCCACCAGCGGACCCCCTAAGACTAATCCTGACTGGGACACTGAAGCTTTCTTT. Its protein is CATSGPPKTNPDWDTEAFF.